These 28 T cell receptor beta chains were sequenced from one sample in a study of human T cells and chemical hapten exposure. Time point meaning: patch test 3, about 24 weeks after DPC sensitization. As to treatment: therapeutic diphenylcyclopropenone sensitization with weekly scalp DPC. TCRdb recomputed calls from the RACE reads with MiXCR, one row per CDR3 protein. The data contain around 110,000 distinct CDR3 sequences, 11% of them singletons. The source material was whole blood, sampled in connection with sensitization to the hapten diphenylcyclopropenone (DPC). Source of these receptors: a woman between 45 and 60 years old with alopecia areata. Some clones in this sample may be carry-over from other donors' samples.

The sample holds a few counts of this clonotype. The gene calls are TRBV2 and TRBJ2-7, with TRBD2 as a possible D gene (5 bases). V lost 3 bases, J lost 7 bases, and 7 bases lay in between. The CDR3 is made up of 11 amino acids. Germline V gene data show CDR1 as SNHLY and CDR2 as FYNNEI. CDR3 bases: TGTGCCAGCAGTGATCGGAGGGAGCAGTACTTC. Protein: CASSDRREQYF. Using reference TRBV2 and TRBJ2-7 for the parts outside the CDR3, the full variable domain is EPEVTQTPSHQVTQMGQEVILRCVPISNHLYFYWYRQILGQKVEFLVSFYNNEISEKSEIFDDQFSVERPDGSNFTLKIRSTKLEDSAMYFCASSDRREQYFGPGTRLTVT.

The J gene is TRBJ2-7, the V gene TRBV7-2, with a tentative D call TRBD2 (7 bases). The CDR3 is 16 residues long. Deletions cut 1 base from V and 2 bases from J, with 15 bases between. CDR1 is SGHTA and CDR2 is FQGNSA in the germline V gene. CDR3 sequence reads: CASSLGRGRGTYEQYF. CDR3 nucleotides: TGTGCCAGCAGCTTAGGGAGAGGGAGGGGGACCTACGAGCAGTACTTC.

The V gene is TRBV14, the J gene TRBJ2-1; 7 bases line up with TRBD2. The J segment lost 0 bases and the V segment lost 4 bases, leaving 9 bases of the junction unmatched. The CDR3 loop spans 17 amino acids. CDR1 SGHDN and CDR2 FVKESK come from the germline V gene. CDR3 coding DNA: TGTGCCAGCAGCCGAGGGACTATCCTACGCTCCTACAATGAGCAGTTCTTC. Translated, it gives CASSRGTILRSYNEQFF. The full variable domain, completed using reference TRBV14 and TRBJ2-1, is EAGVTQFPSHSVIEKGQTVTLRCDPISGHDNLYWYRRVMGKEIKFLLHFVKESKQDESGMPNNRFLAERTGGTYSTLKVQPAELEDSGVYFCASSRGTILRSYNEQFFGPGTRLTVL.

There are a few counts of this clonotype. The V gene is TRBV4-1, the J gene TRBJ1-1; D ambiguous. Trimming left V 1 base short and J 4 bases short, with 7 bases between. This CDR3 spans 13 amino acids. The germline CDR1 and CDR2 sequences are MGHRA and YSYEKL. For the CDR3, the DNA is TGCGCCAGCAGCCAAGCCTGGAGCACTGAAGCTTTCTTT. This encodes CASSQAWSTEAFF.

The chain carries TRBV20-1 and TRBJ2-5; 14 bases align to TRBD2. The V gene's germline CDR1 is DFQATT and CDR2 SNEGSKA (reference sequence). The V gene end was trimmed by 4 bases and the J gene end by 5 bases; junction bases not matched to a gene: 15. The CDR3 is made up of 18 amino acids. In DNA form, the CDR3 reads TGCAGTGCTAAGAATTCCGGGACTAGCGGGAGTGGGATGGAGACCCAGTACTTC. Translated: CSAKNSGTSGSGMETQYF.

Comments on this clonotype: A single base separates this from a much larger clone, so it may be a read error. The chain employs TRBV10-3 and TRBJ1-1; D is ambiguous. Germline V gives CDR1 ENHRY, CDR2 SYGVKD. The length of the CDR3 is 15 residues. The CDR3 bases are TGTGCCATCTGTGAGTCGTCTGGGGTTAACACTGAAGCTTTCTTT. Amino acid sequence: CAICESSGVNTEAFF.

This CDR3 reads CASSQATSGPYEQYF. As DNA, the CDR3 is TGCGCCAGCAGCCAAGCGACTAGCGGTCCCTACGAGCAGTACTTC. V and J are TRBV4-3 and TRBJ2-7; TRBD2 aligns across 9 bases. The CDR3 sequence is 15 residues long. Trimming took 1 base from V and 2 from J; bases not matched to a gene: 3. CDR1 and CDR2 (germline): LGHNA, YSLEER.

This chain connects TRBV28 to TRBJ2-6; TRBD2 aligns across 8 bases. V lost 4 bases, J lost 4 bases, and 3 bases stayed unmatched. Germline V gene data show CDR1 as MDHEN and CDR2 as SYDVKM. CDR3 length: 15 amino acids. CDR3 nucleotides: TGTGCCAGCAGTTCGGGGGGGACCGGGGCCAACGTCCTGACTTTC. This sequence encodes CASSSGGTGANVLTF.

The J gene is TRBJ2-3, the V gene TRBV24-1; 8 bases match TRBD1. This CDR3 has 14 amino acids. CDR1 is KGHDR and CDR2 is SFDVKD in the germline V gene. Trimming at V came to 2 bases and at J to 7 bases, leaving 4 bases not matched to a gene. CDR3 bases: TGTGCCACCAGTGATTCTGACAGGGGAAATACGCAGTATTTT. Its protein is CATSDSDRGNTQYF.

In its sample, this clonotype was seen a few times. V gene TRBV7-8 combines with J gene TRBJ1-3, with TRBD1 identical over 7 bases. This CDR3 is built from 15 residues. In germline, CDR1 is SGHVS, CDR2 FQNEAQ. With V trimmed by 0 bases and J by 4 bases, 3 bases remained unmatched. The CDR3 region has the DNA TGTGCCAGCAGCTTAGCAGGGGGCGCCGGAAACACCATATATTTT. Amino acids: CASSLAGGAGNTIYF. Full variable domain (rest looked up from reference TRBV7-8 and TRBJ1-3): GAGVSQSPRYKVAKRGQDVALRCDPISGHVSLFWYQQALGQGPEFLTYFQNEAQLDKSGLPSDRFFAERPEGSVSTLKIQRTQQEDSAVYLCASSLAGGAGNTIYFGEGSWLTVV.

This clonotype was seen a handful of times. This chain joins TRBV7-2 and TRBJ2-3, with D unresolved. Trimming pared 5 bases from V and 2 bases from J, leaving 11 bases between. Germline loops: CDR1 SGHTA, CDR2 FQGNSA. The CDR3 runs 14 residues. The DNA for the CDR3 is TGTGCCAGCAGCCCCCAAAAAGACACAGATACGCAGTATTTT. Its protein product is CASSPQKDTDTQYF. The full variable domain, its missing parts supplied by reference TRBV7-2 and TRBJ2-3, is GAGVSQSPSNKVTEKGKDVELRCDPISGHTALYWYRQSLGQGLEFLIYFQGNSAPDKSGLPSDRFSAERTGGSVSTLTIQRTQQEDSAVYLCASSPQKDTDTQYFGPGTRLTVL.

J is TRBJ1-1 and V is TRBV12-3 or TRBV12-4, with TRBD1 as a possible D gene (6 bases). The CDR3 contains 14 residues. V lost 2 bases and J lost 6, with 13 bases in between. The CDR3 DNA follows: TGTGCCAGCAGTTTAAGCAGGGGATGGGCTGAAGCTTTCTTT. Protein sequence: CASSLSRGWAEAFF.

This clonotype has more than one count but fewer than ten. The chain uses TRBV7-2 and TRBJ2-7; 8 bases fit TRBD2. The junction had 8 bases not matched to a gene; V was cut back by 5 bases and J by 5 bases. The CDR3 totals 14 residues. Germline values: CDR1 SGHTA, CDR2 FQGNSA. CDR3 amino acids: CASSLGPGGDEQYF. DNA for the CDR3: TGTGCCAGCAGCCTAGGTCCGGGGGGGGACGAGCAGTACTTC.

The chain links TRBV5-1 to TRBJ2-7, with D maybe TRBD1 (6 bases). The V and J ends lost 0 bases and 0 bases respectively, with 10 bases between them. The germline gives CDR1 SGHRS, CDR2 YFSETQ. The CDR3 has 15 amino acids. DNA for the CDR3: TGCGCCAGCAGCTTGGAGGCAGGGGACTCCTACGAGCAGTACTTC. Its translation: CASSLEAGDSYEQYF.

This clonotype was counted ten times or more. V gene TRBV6-2 or TRBV6-3 combines with J gene TRBJ1-5, with TRBD1 matching over 12 bases. CDR1 MNHEY and CDR2 SVGEGT come from the germline V gene. V gave up 4 bases and J gave up 7 bases; unmatched junction bases: 5. This CDR3 comprises 15 residues. The CDR3 region is CASSSGQGAWQPQHF. CDR3 coding DNA: TGTGCCAGCAGTTCGGGACAGGGGGCTTGGCAGCCCCAGCATTTT.

The chain links TRBV3-1 to TRBJ2-2, with 9 bases matching TRBD2. The CDR3 covers 15 residues. V dropped 7 bases and J dropped 4; count of bases not matched to a gene: 7. Per the germline V gene, CDR1 is LGHDT and CDR2 is YNNKEL (reference sequence). DNA of the CDR3: TGTGCCAGCACCCTTCTAGCGGGGACCACCGGGGAGCTGTTTTTT. Protein: CASTLLAGTTGELFF. The variable domain in full, completed from reference TRBV3-1 and TRBJ2-2, reads DTAVSQTPKYLVTQMGNDKSIKCEQNLGHDTMYWYKQDSKKFLKIMFSYNNKELIINETVPNRFSPKSPDKAHLNLHINSLELGDSAVYFCASTLLAGTTGELFFGEGSRLTVL.

The chain links TRBV7-3 to TRBJ2-7; 7 nucleotides match TRBD2. Germline V gene data show CDR1 as SGHTA and CDR2 as FQGTGA. The CDR3 runs to 15 residues. V lost 1 base and J lost 3; bases outside the gene matches: 6. The CDR3 is CASSLKGTTDYEQYF. The CDR3 DNA follows: TGTGCCAGCAGCTTAAAAGGGACTACCGACTACGAGCAGTACTTC.

The gene calls are TRBV4-1 and TRBJ2-1, with 14 nucleotides matching TRBD2. There are 15 residues in the CDR3. V gave up 4 bases and J gave up 10 bases; unmatched junction bases: 6. Germline-derived CDR1 and CDR2 are MGHRA and YSYEKL. CDR3 residues: CASSLETSGGEEQFF. CDR3 in DNA: TGCGCCAGCAGCCTGGAGACTAGCGGGGGGGAGGAGCAGTTCTTC.

This rearrangement joins TRBV28 to TRBJ1-1; TRBD1 might be the D (5 bases). The CDR3 covers 16 residues. Germline V lookup: CDR1 MDHEN, CDR2 SYDVKM. Trimming pared 2 bases from V and 3 bases from J, leaving 16 bases between. The CDR3 region is CASSLIISRGDTEAFF. In DNA form, the CDR3 reads TGTGCCAGCAGTTTAATAATCTCGCGGGGGGACACTGAAGCTTTCTTT.

The sample holds many counts of this clonotype. The chain employs TRBV20-1 and TRBJ2-3; TRBD2 matches at 8 bases. The germline gives CDR1 DFQATT, CDR2 SNEGSKA (reference sequence). The CDR3 covers 16 residues. The V gene end was trimmed by 1 base and the J gene end by 6 bases; junction bases not matched to a gene: 12. The CDR3 nucleotides read TGCAGTGCTAGAGGGGGGACGGGAGGGCCCCTGGATACGCAGTATTTT. It encodes CSARGGTGGPLDTQYF.

This clonotype occurred a few times. V and J are TRBV3-1 and TRBJ2-2, with D tentatively TRBD2 (6 bases). This CDR3 region has 15 residues. V dropped 5 bases and J dropped 1 base, with 11 bases sitting between them. CDR1 is LGHDT, CDR2 YNNKEL, per germline (reference sequence). The CDR3 bases are TGTGCCAGCAGCGGGGTAGCGGAGAACACCGGGGAGCTGTTTTTT. Protein product: CASSGVAENTGELFF.

V usage is TRBV5-4 and J usage is TRBJ1-1; D gene unclear. The CDR3 is made up of 14 amino acids. V was trimmed by 6 bases and J by 0 bases, leaving 12 bases between them. The germline gives CDR1 SGHNT, CDR2 YYREEE (reference sequence). The CDR3 coding sequence is TGTGCCAGCAAGGGCGAAGTTTTGAACACTGAAGCTTTCTTT. Its translation is CASKGEVLNTEAFF.

The chain couples TRBV10-2 to TRBJ2-7; weak D call: TRBD1 (8 bases). The V end lost 5 bases, the J end lost 7 bases, and 12 bases lay between the germline ends. The CDR3 is made up of 12 amino acids. CDR1 and CDR2 (germline): WSHSY, SAAADI. The CDR3 DNA reads as TGCGCCAGCAGTACAGGGGGGGGGGAGCAGTACTTC. It translates to CASSTGGGEQYF.

The V and J genes are TRBV5-1 and TRBJ2-7; 10 bases fit TRBD1. Germline loops: CDR1 SGHRS, CDR2 YFSETQ. J lost 2 bases, V lost 0 bases, and 5 bases had no gene match. The CDR3 loop spans 16 amino acids. CDR3 bases: TGCGCCAGCAGCTTGGGACAGGGGGCCGCTGCCTACGAGCAGTACTTC. As protein: CASSLGQGAAAYEQYF.

The chain links TRBV24-1 to TRBJ2-2; the match to TRBD2 covers 9 bases. Germline V lookup: CDR1 KGHDR, CDR2 SFDVKD. The CDR3 sequence is 17 residues long. Trimming took 4 bases from V and 1 from J; bases not matched to a gene: 6. CDR3 sequence (DNA): TGTGCCACCAGTGACACCCGGACTAGCGTGAACACCGGGGAGCTGTTTTTT. This encodes CATSDTRTSVNTGELFF.

The gene calls are TRBV6-5 and TRBJ2-7; maybe TRBD1 (5 bases). The germline gives CDR1 MNHEY, CDR2 SVGAGI. This CDR3 comprises 11 residues. The V and J ends lost 6 bases and 2 bases respectively, with 5 bases between them. The CDR3 is CASRGAYEQYF. The CDR3 DNA reads TGTGCCAGCAGAGGGGCCTACGAGCAGTACTTC.

Ten or more counts support this clonotype. The V gene is TRBV6-5, the J gene TRBJ1-1; D remains ambiguous. The CDR3 runs to 13 residues. Germline assignment: CDR1 MNHEY and CDR2 SVGAGI. V lost 6 bases, J lost 3 bases, and 11 bases lay in between. DNA of the CDR3: TGTGCCAGCAGATTTCGGACCTACACTGAAGCTTTCTTT. Encoded protein: CASRFRTYTEAFF.

This clonotype was counted many times. This chain links TRBV4-1 with TRBJ1-2; D is ambiguous. The CDR3 covers 15 residues. Trimming pared 0 bases from V and 1 base from J, leaving 9 bases between. Germline CDR1 is MGHRA and CDR2 is YSYEKL. CDR3 protein: CASSQDSRVNYGYTF. CDR3 nucleotides: TGCGCCAGCAGCCAAGATTCGAGGGTTAACTATGGCTACACCTTC.